The rows below give T cell receptor beta chains drawn from one sample of a study of blood T cell repertoires in COVID-19. Measured with immunoSEQ multiplex PCR; TCRdb has only the in-frame clones, and not every one. The table lists hundreds of thousands of clones, more than 75% of them singletons. The sample comprised peripheral blood. The source of these receptors is a woman in her fifties or sixties with active or convalescent COVID-19. Each CDR3 is given with its conserved first and last residue. D genes are given only for firm matches. Clone size is stated in some rows and not others, as once, few, many or a class when expanded.

CASSLGLAGGETQYF | TGTGCCAGCAGCTTAGGGCTAGCGGGAGGAGAGACCCAGTACTTC | TRBJ2-5 | TRBV7-9 | NA | TRBD2
CATSESGTGGGETQYF | TGTGCCACCAGTGAATCCGGGACAGGGGGCGGGGAGACCCAGTACTTC | TRBJ2-5 | TRBV24-1 | NA | TRBD1
CAISQLAGGPYEQYF | TGTGCCATCAGTCAACTAGCGGGGGGTCCCTACGAGCAGTACTTC | TRBJ2-7 | TRBV10-3 | once | TRBD2
CASRGALGYGYTF | TGTGCCAGCAGGGGGGCCTTAGGCTATGGCTACACCTTC | TRBJ1-2 | TRBV12-3/TRBV12-4 | NA | NA
CASSVRTDTEAFF | TGTGCCAGCAGCGTGAGGACAGACACTGAAGCTTTCTTT | TRBJ1-1 | TRBV9 | NA | NA
CASSSRGQVYGYTF | TGTGCCAGCAGCTCCCGGGGACAGGTTTATGGCTACACCTTC | TRBJ1-2 | TRBV7-9 | once | TRBD1
CASGDRGTEAFF | TGTGCCAGCGGAGACCGCGGGACTGAAGCTTTCTTT | TRBJ1-1 | TRBV6-5 | NA | NA
CATSKGWGNTEAFF | TGTGCCACCTCGAAGGGGTGGGGGAACACTGAAGCTTTCTTT | TRBJ1-1 | TRBV19 | few | NA
CASSLGRGQTSPLHF | TGTGCCAGCAGCTTAGGAAGGGGACAGACTTCACCCCTCCACTTT | TRBJ1-6 | TRBV13 | once | TRBD1
CASSLGTGSSEQYF | TGTGCCAGCAGCTTAGGGACAGGTTCGAGCGAGCAGTACTTC | TRBJ2-7 | TRBV7-2 | NA | TRBD1
CASSPTRGGQTQYF | TGTGCCAGCAGCCCAACACGGGGGGGCCAGACCCAGTACTTC | TRBJ2-5 | TRBV7-2 | NA | TRBD2
CASSGTGGAYAGSNQPQHF | TGTGCCAGCAGTGGGACAGGGGGCGCTTACGCAGGTAGCAATCAGCCCCAGCATTTT | TRBJ1-5 | TRBV2 | NA | TRBD1
CASKNDTFYGYTF | TGTGCCAGCAAAAACGACACGTTCTATGGCTACACCTTC | TRBJ1-2 | TRBV12-3/TRBV12-4 | NA | NA
CASSLGQGMAEAFF | TGCGCCAGCAGCTTGGGACAGGGGATGGCTGAAGCTTTCTTT | TRBJ1-1 | TRBV5-1 | NA | TRBD1
CASSLATGPNYGYTF | TGCGCCAGCAGCTTGGCAACAGGCCCTAACTATGGCTACACCTTC | TRBJ1-2 | TRBV5-1 | NA | NA
CASSLVVAGGQETQYF | TGCGCCAGCAGCTTGGTAGTAGCGGGGGGACAAGAGACCCAGTACTTC | TRBJ2-5 | TRBV5-1 | NA | TRBD2
CASSPMEEGFGNTIYF | TGTGCCAGCTCACCGATGGAGGAGGGTTTCGGAAACACCATATATTTT | TRBJ1-3 | TRBV18 | once | NA
CATSGGRAQPQHF | TGTGCCACCAGTGGGGGCAGAGCCCAGCCCCAGCATTTT | TRBJ1-5 | TRBV24-1 | NA | NA
CASSELARSDEQFF | TGTGCCAGCAGTGAACTAGCCCGCTCCGATGAGCAGTTCTTC | TRBJ2-1 | TRBV6-1 | NA | NA
CASSAGGQGANEKLFF | TGTGCCAGTAGCGCAGGCGGGCAGGGGGCGAATGAAAAACTGTTTTTT | TRBJ1-4 | TRBV19 | NA | TRBD1
CASSLAPVTYSNQPQHF | TGCGCCAGCAGCTTGGCCCCAGTCACATATAGCAATCAGCCCCAGCATTTT | TRBJ1-5 | TRBV5-1 | NA | NA
CASTYQGNREKLFF | TGTGCCAGCACCTACCAGGGTAATCGTGAAAAACTGTTTTTT | TRBJ1-4 | TRBV6-6 | NA | NA